These 20 T cell receptor beta chains came from one sample sequenced in a study of T cells in Graves' hyperthyroidism and ophthalmopathy. Researchers took RNA transcripts and amplified the TCR beta CDR3 regions from them. TCR CDR3 underwent first-round RT-PCR with the HTBI primer set. TCRdb redid the calling of the multiplex PCR reads with MiXCR, one entry per CDR3 protein. In the table there are 300,000 to 400,000 distinct CDR3 sequences, roughly 14% of which are singletons. Sequenced input: blood. The receptor source for this set is a woman in her twenties or thirties with Graves' ophthalmopathy.

This clonotype was found many times. The chain links TRBV12-3 or TRBV12-4 to TRBJ2-7, with D hard to call. V shed 0 bases and J shed 3 bases, with 6 bases lying between them. The CDR3 has 13 residues. In DNA form, the CDR3 reads TGTGCCAGCAGTTTAGCAAGGGTCTACGAGCAGTACTTC. Amino acids: CASSLARVYEQYF.

This clonotype came up many times. This sequence joins TRBV6-6 and TRBJ1-1; TRBD1 agrees at 7 bases. V gave up 1 base and J gave up 5 bases; unmatched junction bases: 1. CDR3 length equals 13 residues. Per the germline V gene, CDR1 is MNHNY and CDR2 is SVGAGI (reference sequence). CDR3 bases: TGTGCCAGCAGTTACTTCAGGGGGACTGAAGCTTTCTTT. Residues: CASSYFRGTEAFF.

This clonotype was observed at least ten times. The chain links TRBV19 to TRBJ1-1, with D maybe TRBD1 (5 bases). V lost 8 bases to trimming and J lost 6 bases, with 16 bases between them. Germline V CDR1 and CDR2: LNHDA, SQIVND (reference sequence). There are 13 residues in the CDR3. The CDR3 region has the DNA TGTGCCAGTTGCCGAGACAGTTTGGCTGAAGCTTTCTTT. This codes for CASCRDSLAEAFF.

This clonotype was counted ten times or more. The gene calls are TRBV6-2 or TRBV6-3 and TRBJ2-1; D unresolved. This CDR3 comprises 14 residues. The ends were cut back, 6 bases at V and 1 base at J, with 10 bases in the middle. Germline lookup yields CDR1 MNHEY and CDR2 SVGEGT. The CDR3 nucleotides read TGTGCCAGCAGCCTCCCAGTATCCTACAATGAGCAGTTCTTC. Amino acid sequence: CASSLPVSYNEQFF.

Many counts were recorded for this clonotype. Written as DNA, the CDR3 is TGTGCCAGCAGCTTAGAGTCGAGAGGGGCCAAAAACATTCAGTACTTC. Translation: CASSLESRGAKNIQYF. The chain links TRBV7-9 to TRBJ2-4, with D maybe TRBD2 (5 bases). Trimming pared 1 base from V and 1 base from J, leaving 11 bases between. CDR1 SEHNR and CDR2 FQNEAQ come from the germline V gene (reference sequence). This CDR3 contains 16 residues.

This clonotype was counted many times. The chain combines TRBV2 with TRBJ2-7; 7 nucleotides match TRBD1. This CDR3 contains 15 residues. The germline V gene encodes CDR1 SNHLY and CDR2 FYNNEI. The trim removed 7 bases at V and 3 bases at J, leaving 12 bases unmatched. DNA of the CDR3: TGTGCCAGCACCGGATGGGGGACAGAGAGCTACGAGCAGTACTTC. The encoded protein is CASTGWGTESYEQYF.

J is TRBJ2-7 and V is TRBV6-2 or TRBV6-3; no clear D. The V end was cut by 6 bases, the J end by 4 bases, with 10 bases between. The CDR3 is 12 residues long. Germline V CDR1 and CDR2: MNHEY, SVGEGT. CDR3 sequence reads: CASSRVRYEQYF. The CDR3 coding sequence is TGTGCCAGCAGCCGAGTCAGGTACGAGCAGTACTTC.

As to this clonotype: One base away lies a much larger clone, so this may be a sequencing read error. The chain employs TRBV5-1 and TRBJ2-6, with a weak D call TRBD1 (5 bases). The CDR3 has 18 residues. Per germline, CDR1 SGHRS and CDR2 YFSETQ. The CDR3 DNA reads as TGCACCAGCAGCTTGGTGGGGCCTTCCCTCTCGGGGGCCAACGTCCTGACTTTC. Translation gives CTSSLVGPSLSGANVLTF.

This clonotype was seen many times. This chain joins TRBV4-1 and TRBJ1-1; tentatively, D is TRBD1 (6 bases). Germline V gives CDR1 MGHRA, CDR2 YSYEKL. This CDR3 has 11 amino acids. Between the trimmed V and J ends, which lost 4 bases and 11 bases, there was a span of 11 bases. CDR3: CASSRGAWAFF. CDR3 coding DNA: TGCGCCAGCAGCCGGGGGGCCTGGGCTTTCTTT.

The sample holds a few counts of this clonotype. The V call is TRBV19, the J call TRBJ1-3; no definite D call. With 7 bases removed from V and 1 base from J, the gap between germline ends came to 8 bases. This CDR3 has 13 residues. The germline CDR1 and CDR2 sequences are LNHDA and SQIVND (reference sequence). CDR3 nucleotides: TGTGCCAGTAAGAGGGCATCTGGAAACACCATATATTTT. Protein product: CASKRASGNTIYF.

This clonotype came up many times. The genes are TRBV6-1 and TRBJ2-7; the match to TRBD2 covers 11 bases. Germline CDR1 and CDR2: MNHNS and SASEGT. V shed 6 bases and J 5 bases; nucleotides not matched to a gene: 9. This CDR3 has 15 residues. CDR3 residues: CASRFSGGVSNEQYF. DNA for the CDR3: TGTGCCAGCAGATTTAGCGGGGGGGTGTCAAACGAGCAGTACTTC.

The chain employs TRBV19 and TRBJ2-7; 7 bases line up with TRBD1. CDR1 and CDR2 (germline): LNHDA, SQIVND (reference sequence). The CDR3 sequence is 13 residues long. V trimming: 4 bases; J trimming: 6 bases; junction bases outside the gene matches: 6. The CDR3 sequence is CASSTSNRGEQYF. CDR3 sequence (DNA): TGTGCCAGTAGTACGTCAAACAGGGGCGAGCAGTACTTC.

The gene calls are TRBV7-2 and TRBJ2-7, with 10 nucleotides matching TRBD2. CDR3 length: 18 amino acids. V lost 1 base and J lost 5; bases outside the gene matches: 14. Germline values: CDR1 SGHTA, CDR2 FQGNSA. In DNA form, the CDR3 reads TGTGCCAGCAGCTTAGGCAGCGGGGGGGCCGCAACGGGGGACGAGCAGTACTTC. Translated, it gives CASSLGSGGAATGDEQYF.

This clonotype was found many times. The J gene is TRBJ2-1, the V gene TRBV10-1; weak D call: TRBD1 (5 bases). The ends were cut back, 2 bases at V and 10 bases at J, with 9 bases in the middle. In germline, CDR1 is WNHNN, CDR2 SYGVQD (reference sequence). The CDR3 is made up of 12 amino acids. CDR3 nucleotide sequence: TGCGCCAGCAGTGAGAGGGCAGGGGAGCAGTTCTTC. It encodes CASSERAGEQFF.

This clonotype was seen many times. J is TRBJ2-5 and V is TRBV10-3, with 10 bases fitting TRBD1. The CDR3 length is 13 residues. V lost 7 bases and J lost 12; bases outside the gene matches: 11. CDR1 ENHRY and CDR2 SYGVKD come from the germline V gene. Written as DNA, the CDR3 is TGTGCCATCAAGGGACAGGGGCGACTGACGGAGTACTTC. Its translation: CAIKGQGRLTEYF.

The V call is TRBV29-1, the J call TRBJ2-2; D unresolved. V lost 2 bases, J lost 2 bases, and 6 bases lay in between. Germline V gives CDR1 SQVTM, CDR2 ANQGSEA. This CDR3 comprises 13 residues. The CDR3 nucleotides read TGCAGCGTTGAACAGTCTAACACCGGGGAGCTGTTTTTT. Its protein product is CSVEQSNTGELFF.

This clonotype turned up a few times. The rearrangement joins TRBV6-1 to TRBJ1-6; the D gene is possibly TRBD1 (6 bases). V was clipped by 11 bases and J by 7 bases, with 15 bases between them. Germline CDR1 MNHNS, CDR2 SASEGT. CDR3 length: 13 amino acids. CDR3 sequence (DNA): TGTGCCGGACTGGGGGCACGGAATTCACCCCTCCACTTT. Amino acids: CAGLGARNSPLHF.

In regard to this clonotype: A much larger clonotype is one base distant, so this may be a read error. The genes are TRBV5-5 and TRBJ2-7, with D perhaps given as TRBD1 or TRBD2 (5 bases each). The CDR3 sequence is 15 residues long. Germline V CDR1 and CDR2: SGHKS, YYEKEE (reference sequence). Written as DNA, the CDR3 is TGTCCCAGCAGCTCGGCCGGGACGACCTCCTACGAGCAGTGCTTC. Amino acids: CPSSSAGTTSYEQCF.

Details on this clonotype: A much more abundant neighbour one base away suggests this may be a read error. The chain carries TRBV9 and TRBJ1-6, with 8 bases matching TRBD1. Germline CDR1 is SGDLS and CDR2 is YYNGEE. The CDR3 has 18 residues. CDR3 bases: TGTGCCAGCAGCCACGGACAGGGCAAAAGCTCCTATAGTTCACCCCTCCACTTT. This encodes CASSHGQGKSSYSSPLHF.

This clonotype was found many times. The rearrangement uses TRBV7-8 and TRBJ2-3, with D unclear. This CDR3 contains 17 residues. CDR1 and CDR2 from the germline V gene are SGHVS and FQNEAQ. Trimming shortened V by 2 bases and J by 2 bases, and 17 bases separated the two germline ends. The CDR3 sequence: CASSLYSRSVPTDTQYF. CDR3 coding DNA: TGTGCCAGCAGCTTATATTCGCGGTCGGTCCCCACAGATACGCAGTATTTT.